This section outlines one TCR beta chain sequence together with its context. Other DNA sequences in this specimen translate into the identical CDR3. This specimen comes from a study of technical replicates of blood from several donors. Method: immunoSEQ multiplex PCR; TCRdb's copy keeps in-frame clones and lacks some. This sample carries about 82,000 clones, over 90% of them seen once, and the ten largest clones take 0.3% to 0.45%. This CDR3 has 14 amino acids. The germline V gene encodes CDR1 SEHNR and CDR2 FQNEAQ (reference sequence). V lost 3 bases and J 6 bases, leaving 15 bases between the germline ends.

The sequenced sample was T cells isolated from PBMCs. The rearrangement joins TRBV7-9 to TRBJ2-7; perhaps TRBD2 as D (6 bases). The receptor was isolated from a human donor in good health. The DNA for the CDR3 is TGTGCCAGCAGCTTGGGCGGAGGGAGAGGCGAGCAGTACTTC. This encodes CASSLGGGRGEQYF.